The sequence of this TCR beta chain was determined in a study of cytomegalovirus exposure and HLA in healthy donors. The PCR contained 60 Vbeta and 13 Jbeta primers. Data came from immunoSEQ multiplex PCR; TCRdb stores just in-frame clones and leaves some out. Of 250,000 to 300,000 clones in the sample, about nine tenths were seen once. General study findings and limits: There were around 160 TCR beta chains listed as cytomegalovirus-associated. The authors considered a cluster of highly shared sequence variants likely to be a sequencing artifact. Versus the 666-donor mean, an Asian-associated ancestry cluster reportedly showed fewer N-insertions in a later analysis.

This clone was picked up a small number of times. The antigen is not known. Germline CDR1 reads SGHDT; CDR2 reads YYEEEE. The CDR3 consists of 15 residues. V trimming: 2 bases; J trimming: 4 bases; junction bases outside the gene matches: 6. The source is a girl aged 2 to 10 in good health and CMV-seronegative. Sequencing was performed on PBMCs. The rearrangement joins TRBV5-6 to TRBJ2-7, with 10 nucleotides matching TRBD1. Here the CDR3 reads CASSLAGTGDYEQYF. In DNA, the CDR3 is TGTGCCAGCAGCTTAGCCGGGACAGGGGATTACGAGCAGTACTTC.